One T cell receptor beta chain is described in this entry. The sample belongs to a study of cytomegalovirus exposure and HLA in healthy donors. Trimming stripped 3 bases from V and 5 bases from J, with 7 bases between. The CDR3 sequence is 13 residues long. Germline V gene lookup returns CDR1 MDHEN and CDR2 SYDVKM. The PCR employed 60 Vbeta primers together with 13 Jbeta primers. Assay: immunoSEQ multiplex PCR; the TCRdb copy retains only in-frame clones and omits some. The table has 100,000 to 150,000 clones, more than 60% seen once. The sequence came from a woman in her thirties or forties in good health and CMV-seropositive. The specimen was PBMCs. The rearrangement links TRBV28 to TRBJ2-2; possible D gene TRBD1, 5 bases. The CDR3 sequence is CASSFRETGELFF. DNA for the CDR3: TGTGCCAGCAGTTTCAGGGAAACCGGGGAGCTGTTTTTT.